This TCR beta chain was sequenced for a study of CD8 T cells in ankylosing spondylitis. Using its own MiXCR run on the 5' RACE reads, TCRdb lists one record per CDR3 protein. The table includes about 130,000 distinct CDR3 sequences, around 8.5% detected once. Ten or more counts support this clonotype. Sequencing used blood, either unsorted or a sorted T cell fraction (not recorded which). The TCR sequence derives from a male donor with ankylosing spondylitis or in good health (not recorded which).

CDR3 amino acids: CSADRTGNEQFF. CDR3 in DNA: TGCAGTGCTGATAGGACTGGAAATGAGCAGTTCTTC. The genes are TRBV20-1 and TRBJ2-1, with D perhaps matching TRBD2 (5 bases). The CDR3 has 12 amino acids. Trimming took 5 bases from V and 7 from J, leaving 12 bases between them. The germline gives CDR1 DFQATT, CDR2 SNEGSKA (reference sequence).